This T cell receptor beta chain was identified during a study of blood T cell repertoires in COVID-19. For the study at large: Donors in the United States, Italy and Spain gave samples during acute or convalescent COVID-19.

Profiled with immunoSEQ multiplex PCR; TCRdb holds only in-frame clones, not every one. The table shows 250,000 or so clones, with around 90% occurring only once. This CDR3 contains 16 residues. CDR1 and CDR2 (germline): SGHVS, FQNEAQ. Trimming took 4 bases from V and 5 from J; bases not matched to a gene: 10. Participants were aged about 18 to 100 years from 20 to 30 US areas. This chain joins TRBV7-8 and TRBJ2-1, with 8 bases identical to TRBD1. Sequenced sample: PBMCs or T cells enriched from blood (not recorded which). The TCR comes from a woman in her twenties or thirties with acute COVID-19. CDR3 loop: CASSSTQGAVHNEQFF. The CDR3 nucleotides read TGTGCCAGCAGCTCAACCCAGGGGGCAGTCCACAATGAGCAGTTCTTC.